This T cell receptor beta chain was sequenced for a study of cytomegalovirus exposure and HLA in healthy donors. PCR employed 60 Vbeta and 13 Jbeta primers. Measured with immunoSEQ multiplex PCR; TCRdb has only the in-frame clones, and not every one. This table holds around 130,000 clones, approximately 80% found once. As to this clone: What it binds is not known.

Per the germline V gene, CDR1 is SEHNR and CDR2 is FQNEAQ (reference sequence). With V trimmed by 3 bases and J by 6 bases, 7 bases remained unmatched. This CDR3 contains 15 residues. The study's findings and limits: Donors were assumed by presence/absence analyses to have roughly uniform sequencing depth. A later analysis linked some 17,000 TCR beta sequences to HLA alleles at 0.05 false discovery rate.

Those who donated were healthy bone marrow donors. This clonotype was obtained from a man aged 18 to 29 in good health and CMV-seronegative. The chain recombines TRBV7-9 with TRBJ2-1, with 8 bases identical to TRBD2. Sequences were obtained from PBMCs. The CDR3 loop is CASSFASGRSNEQFF. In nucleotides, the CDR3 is TGTGCCAGCAGCTTTGCCAGCGGGAGATCCAATGAGCAGTTCTTC.